The source of this TCR beta chain is a study of blood T cell repertoires in COVID-19. Overall study: Nucleic acid was either cDNA or gDNA, and it came from T cells, B-cell-depleted T cells, or PBMCs.

Clones were read by immunoSEQ multiplex PCR, and TCRdb kept only the in-frame ones, dropping some. The sample holds approximately 390,000 clones, roughly 90% seen once. V lost 7 bases and J lost 5, with 15 bases in between. CDR1 is MNHEY, CDR2 SVGAGI, per germline. The CDR3 contains 15 residues. This sequence joins TRBV6-5 and TRBJ1-6, with D unclear. What was sequenced was PBMCs or T cells enriched from blood (not recorded which). The sequence came from a woman in her thirties or forties with acute COVID-19. In nucleotides, the CDR3 is TGTGCCAGCACCGCGGGGTGGAGGGATAATTCACCCCTCCACTTT. Protein product: CASTAGWRDNSPLHF.